This TCR beta chain was profiled in a study of blood T cell repertoires in COVID-19. Looking at the study overall: From the United States, Italy and Spain came samples of acute and convalescent COVID-19.

CDR3 length: 14 amino acids. The V and J ends lost 2 bases and 5 bases respectively, with 12 bases between them. Germline V gives CDR1 SGHTA, CDR2 FQGNSA. Under the authors' procedure: Reference gene primer amplification yielded estimated nucleated cell counts. Sequenced by immunoSEQ multiplex PCR; TCRdb stores in-frame clones only, minus some. That table supplies the V and J calls and clone size; D and trimming were determined from the DNA. Altogether approximately 230,000 clones are present, 75% to 90% being singletons, with the ten largest covering 2.2%. The receptor was isolated from a man aged 30 to 45 who had recovered from COVID-19. The rearrangement joins TRBV7-2 to TRBJ1-1, with a weak D call TRBD1 (6 bases). What was sequenced was peripheral blood. The DNA for the CDR3 is TGTGCCAGCAGCTTATACAGGGCGGGTACTGAAGCTTTCTTT. Translation: CASSLYRAGTEAFF.